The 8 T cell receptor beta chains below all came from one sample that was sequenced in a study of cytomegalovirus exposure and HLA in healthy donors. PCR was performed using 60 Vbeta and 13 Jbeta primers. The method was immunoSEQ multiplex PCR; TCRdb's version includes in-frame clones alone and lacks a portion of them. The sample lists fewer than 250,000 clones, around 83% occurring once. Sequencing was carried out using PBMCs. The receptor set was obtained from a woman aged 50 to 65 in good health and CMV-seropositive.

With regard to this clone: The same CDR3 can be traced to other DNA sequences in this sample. The CDR3 region is CASSLGGMNTEAFF. The CDR3 region has the DNA TGTGCCAGCAGCTTGGGGGGAATGAACACTGAAGCTTTCTTT. The chain joins TRBV7-9 to TRBJ1-1; D possibly corresponds to TRBD1 (5 bases). V lost 3 bases and J lost 0, with 8 bases in between. Germline V gives CDR1 SEHNR, CDR2 FQNEAQ (reference sequence). The CDR3 length is 14 residues.

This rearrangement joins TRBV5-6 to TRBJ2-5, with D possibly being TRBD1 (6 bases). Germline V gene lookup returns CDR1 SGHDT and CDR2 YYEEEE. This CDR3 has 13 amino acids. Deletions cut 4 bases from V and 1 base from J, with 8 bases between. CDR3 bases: TGTGCCAGCAGCCCAGGGGCCCAAGAGACCCAGTACTTC. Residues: CASSPGAQETQYF.

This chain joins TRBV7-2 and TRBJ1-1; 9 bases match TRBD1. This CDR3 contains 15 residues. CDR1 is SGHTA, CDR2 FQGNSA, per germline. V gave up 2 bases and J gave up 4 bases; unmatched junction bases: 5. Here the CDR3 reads CASSLWGQGVTEAFF. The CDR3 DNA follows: TGTGCCAGCAGCTTATGGGGACAGGGAGTCACTGAAGCTTTCTTT.

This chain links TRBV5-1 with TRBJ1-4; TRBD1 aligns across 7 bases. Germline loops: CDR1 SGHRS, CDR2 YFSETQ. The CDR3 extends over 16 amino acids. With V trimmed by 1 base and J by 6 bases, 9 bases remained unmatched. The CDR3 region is CASSLIAGGGDEKLFF. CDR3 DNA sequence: TGCGCCAGCAGCTTGATAGCAGGGGGAGGTGATGAAAAACTGTTTTTT.

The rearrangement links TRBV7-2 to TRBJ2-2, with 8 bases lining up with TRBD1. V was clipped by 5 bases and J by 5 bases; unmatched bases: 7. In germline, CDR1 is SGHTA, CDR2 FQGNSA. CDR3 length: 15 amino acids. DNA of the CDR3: TGTGCCAGCAGCCCTTTCAGGGGGCGGACCGGGGAGCTGTTTTTT. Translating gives CASSPFRGRTGELFF.

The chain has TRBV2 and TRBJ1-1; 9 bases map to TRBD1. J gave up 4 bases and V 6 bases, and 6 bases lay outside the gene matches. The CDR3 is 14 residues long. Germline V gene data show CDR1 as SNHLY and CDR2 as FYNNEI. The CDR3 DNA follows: TGTGCCAGCAGGCTCGACAGGGGGGGCACTGAAGCTTTCTTT. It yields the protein CASRLDRGGTEAFF.

The CDR3 sequence is CASSTGQGAEAFF. The CDR3, as DNA: TGTGCCAGCAGCACCGGACAGGGGGCTGAAGCTTTCTTT. The V gene is TRBV21-1, the J gene TRBJ1-1; the D call TRBD1 from the table was never checked on the DNA. TRBV21-1 is reported as a pseudogene. The CDR3 consists of 13 residues.

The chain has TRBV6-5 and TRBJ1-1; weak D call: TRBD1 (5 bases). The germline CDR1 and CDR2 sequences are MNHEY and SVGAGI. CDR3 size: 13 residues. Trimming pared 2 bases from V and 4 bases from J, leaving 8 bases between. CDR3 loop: CASSYDQGTEAFF. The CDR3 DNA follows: TGTGCCAGCAGTTACGACCAGGGCACTGAAGCTTTCTTT.